This T cell receptor (beta chain) was profiled in a study of T cell responses to AZD1222 COVID-19 vaccine. This clone occurred a few times. Its target is unknown. With 0 bases clipped from V and 2 bases from J, the junction kept 4 bases outside the gene matches. The CDR3 extends over 16 amino acids. CDR1 and CDR2 from the germline V gene are LNHDA and SQIVND (reference sequence). Study findings and constraints: Seropositive status at baseline applied to only 6 or 7 AZD1222 recipients. Scientists sampled the repertoires only once the peak T cell response had passed. Clonal diversity was possibly underestimated; the donors were predominantly white British and more often female. Regions 160-218 and 743-854 dominated among vaccine-associated CD4 TCRs spanning spike.

Profiled with immunoSEQ multiplex PCR; TCRdb holds only in-frame clones, not every one. The repertoire holds roughly 100,000 clones, approximately 87% seen once, with around 2.5% in the top ten. V is TRBV19 and J is TRBJ2-1, with 7 bases lining up with TRBD1. This material consisted of peripheral blood, taken on day 0 of AZD1222 vaccination. The sequence came from an adult in good health. CDR3 bases: TGTGCCAGTAGTATAGACGCACAGGGGACCTACAATGAGCAGTTCTTC. Protein: CASSIDAQGTYNEQFF.